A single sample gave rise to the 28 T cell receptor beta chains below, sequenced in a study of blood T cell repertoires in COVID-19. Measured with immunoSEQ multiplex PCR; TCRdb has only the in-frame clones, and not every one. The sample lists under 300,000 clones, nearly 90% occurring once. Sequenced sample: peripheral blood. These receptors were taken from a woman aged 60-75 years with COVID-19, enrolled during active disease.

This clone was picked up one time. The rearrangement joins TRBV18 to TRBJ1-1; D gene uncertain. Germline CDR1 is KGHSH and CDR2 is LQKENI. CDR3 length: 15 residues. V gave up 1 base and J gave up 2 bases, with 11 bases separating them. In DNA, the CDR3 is TGTGCCAGCTCACCACTTCCCCAGTCCAACACTGAAGCTTTCTTT. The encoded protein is CASSPLPQSNTEAFF.

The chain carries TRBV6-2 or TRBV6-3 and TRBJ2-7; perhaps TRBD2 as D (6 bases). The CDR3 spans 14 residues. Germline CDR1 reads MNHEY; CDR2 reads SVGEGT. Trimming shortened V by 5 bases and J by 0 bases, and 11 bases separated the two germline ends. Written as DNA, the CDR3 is TGTGCCAGCAGTCCGGGACTCGCCTCCTACGAGCAGTACTTC. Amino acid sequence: CASSPGLASYEQYF.

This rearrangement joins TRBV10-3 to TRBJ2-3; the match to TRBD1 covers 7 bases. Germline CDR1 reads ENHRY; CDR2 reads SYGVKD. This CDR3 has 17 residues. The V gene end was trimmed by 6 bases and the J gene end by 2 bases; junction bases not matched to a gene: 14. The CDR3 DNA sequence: TGTGCCATCAGCCCGGCCTCCGGGACAGATATCACAGATACGCAGTATTTT. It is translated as CAISPASGTDITDTQYF.

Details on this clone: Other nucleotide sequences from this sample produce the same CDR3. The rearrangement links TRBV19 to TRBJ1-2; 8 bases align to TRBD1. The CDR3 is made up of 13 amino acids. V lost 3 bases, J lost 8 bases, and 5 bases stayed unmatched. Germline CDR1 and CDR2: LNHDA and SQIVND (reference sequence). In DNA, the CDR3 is TGTGCCAGTAGTATTCAGGGGGCAGGGGGCTACACCTTC. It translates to CASSIQGAGGYTF.

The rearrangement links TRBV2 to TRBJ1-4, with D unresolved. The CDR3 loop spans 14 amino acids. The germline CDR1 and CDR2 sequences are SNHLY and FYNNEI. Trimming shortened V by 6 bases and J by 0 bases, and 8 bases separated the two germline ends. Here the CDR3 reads CASRRDATNEKLFF. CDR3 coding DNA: TGTGCCAGCAGAAGAGATGCAACTAATGAAAAACTGTTTTTT.

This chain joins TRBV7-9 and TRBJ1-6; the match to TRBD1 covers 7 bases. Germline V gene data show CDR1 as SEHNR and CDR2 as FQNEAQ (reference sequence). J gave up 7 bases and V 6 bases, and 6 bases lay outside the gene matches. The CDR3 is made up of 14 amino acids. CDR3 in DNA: TGTGCCAGCAGACCCGGGACAGAGAATTCACCCCTCCACTTT. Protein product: CASRPGTENSPLHF.

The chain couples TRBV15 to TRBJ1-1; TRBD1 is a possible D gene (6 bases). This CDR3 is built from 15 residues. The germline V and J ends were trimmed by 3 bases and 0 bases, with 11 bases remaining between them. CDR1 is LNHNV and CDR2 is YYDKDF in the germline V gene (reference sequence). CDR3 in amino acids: CATSSDRRLNTEAFF. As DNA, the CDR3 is TGTGCCACCAGCAGCGACAGGAGGTTGAACACTGAAGCTTTCTTT.

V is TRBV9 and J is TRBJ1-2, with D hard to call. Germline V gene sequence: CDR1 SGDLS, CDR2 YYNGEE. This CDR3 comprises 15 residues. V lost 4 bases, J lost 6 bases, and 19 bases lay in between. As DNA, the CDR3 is TGTGCCAGCAGCCCCCAGATGGTGGGCCCGGATGGCTACACCTTC. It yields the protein CASSPQMVGPDGYTF. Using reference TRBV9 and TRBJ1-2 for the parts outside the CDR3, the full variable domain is DSGVTQTPKHLITATGQRVTLRCSPRSGDLSVYWYQQSLDQGLQFLIQYYNGEERAKGNILERFSAQQFPDLHSELNLSSLELGDSALYFCASSPQMVGPDGYTFGSGTRLTVV.

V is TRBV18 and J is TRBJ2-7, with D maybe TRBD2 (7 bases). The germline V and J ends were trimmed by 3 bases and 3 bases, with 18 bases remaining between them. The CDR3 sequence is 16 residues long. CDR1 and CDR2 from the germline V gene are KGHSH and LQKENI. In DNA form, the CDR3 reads TGTGCCAGCTCACCCCCAAGGGCGGGGGCAGGCTACGAGCAGTACTTC. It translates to CASSPPRAGAGYEQYF.

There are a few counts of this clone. CDR3 sequence (DNA): TGTGCCAGCAGCTTAGTTCGGCCAGGGGCCCTCTATAATTCACCCCTCCACTTT. Residues: CASSLVRPGALYNSPLHF. The V call is TRBV7-2, the J call TRBJ1-6, with a weak D call TRBD1 (6 bases). V was pared by 1 base and J by 3 bases, with 16 bases between. This CDR3 has 18 residues. Per the germline V gene, CDR1 is SGHTA and CDR2 is FQGNSA.

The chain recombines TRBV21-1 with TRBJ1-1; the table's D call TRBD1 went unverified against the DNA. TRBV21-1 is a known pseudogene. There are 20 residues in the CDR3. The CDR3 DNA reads TGTGCCAGCAGCAAAGCGCGGAACCCGGGACAGGGTGGGGTGAACACTGAAGCTTTCTTT. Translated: CASSKARNPGQGGVNTEAFF.

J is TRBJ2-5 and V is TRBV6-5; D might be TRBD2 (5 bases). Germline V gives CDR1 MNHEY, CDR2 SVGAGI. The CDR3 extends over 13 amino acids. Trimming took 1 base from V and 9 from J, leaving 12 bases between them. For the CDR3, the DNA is TGTGCCAGCAGTTACTTTGACGGAGGCGCCCAGTACTTC. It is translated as CASSYFDGGAQYF.

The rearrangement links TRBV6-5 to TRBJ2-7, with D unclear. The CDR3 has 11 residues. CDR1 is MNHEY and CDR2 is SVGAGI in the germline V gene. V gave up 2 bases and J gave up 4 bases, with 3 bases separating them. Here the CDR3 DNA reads TGTGCCAGCAGTTACCGTTACGAGCAGTACTTC. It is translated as CASSYRYEQYF.

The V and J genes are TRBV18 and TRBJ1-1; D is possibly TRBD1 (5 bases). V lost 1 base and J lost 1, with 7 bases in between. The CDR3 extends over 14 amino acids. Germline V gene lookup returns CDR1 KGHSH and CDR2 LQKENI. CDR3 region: CASSPRTTNTEAFF. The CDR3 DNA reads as TGTGCCAGCTCACCACGGACAACGAACACTGAAGCTTTCTTT.

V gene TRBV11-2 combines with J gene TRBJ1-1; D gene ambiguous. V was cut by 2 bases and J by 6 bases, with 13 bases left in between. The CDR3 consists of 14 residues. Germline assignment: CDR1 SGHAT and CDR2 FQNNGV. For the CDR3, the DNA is TGTGCCAGCAGCTTAAGGCGGGTAAACCCTGAAGCTTTCTTT. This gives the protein CASSLRRVNPEAFF.

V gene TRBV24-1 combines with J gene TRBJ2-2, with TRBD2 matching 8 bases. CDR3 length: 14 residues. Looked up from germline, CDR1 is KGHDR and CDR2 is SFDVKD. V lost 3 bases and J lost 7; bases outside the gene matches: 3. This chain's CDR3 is CATSDTSGSGELFF. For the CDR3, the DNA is TGTGCCACCAGTGATACTAGCGGTAGCGGGGAGCTGTTTTTT.

This chain's CDR3 is CASKIPGTYGYTF. The CDR3 nucleotides are TGTGCCAGTAAGATCCCTGGTACATATGGCTACACCTTC. This chain uses TRBV19 with TRBJ1-2; D not certain. Trimming stripped 7 bases from V and 5 bases from J, with 14 bases between. The germline V gene encodes CDR1 LNHDA and CDR2 SQIVND (reference sequence). The CDR3 loop spans 13 amino acids.

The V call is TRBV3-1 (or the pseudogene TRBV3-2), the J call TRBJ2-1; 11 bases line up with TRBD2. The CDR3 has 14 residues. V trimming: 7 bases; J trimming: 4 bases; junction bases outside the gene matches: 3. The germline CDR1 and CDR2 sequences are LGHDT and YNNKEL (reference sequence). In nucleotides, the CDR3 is TGTGCCAGCAATCTAGCGGGGGGTTACAATGAGCAGTTCTTC. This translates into CASNLAGGYNEQFF.

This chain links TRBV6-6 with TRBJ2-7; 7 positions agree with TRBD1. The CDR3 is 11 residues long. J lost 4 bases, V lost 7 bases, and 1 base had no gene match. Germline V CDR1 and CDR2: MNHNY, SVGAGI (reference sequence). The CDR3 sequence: CASTTGYEQYF. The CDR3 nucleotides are TGTGCCAGCACGACAGGGTACGAGCAGTACTTC.

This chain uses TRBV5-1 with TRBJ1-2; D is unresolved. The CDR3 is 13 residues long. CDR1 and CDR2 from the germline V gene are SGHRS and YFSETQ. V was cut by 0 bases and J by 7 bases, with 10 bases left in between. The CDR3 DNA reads TGCGCCAGCAGCTTGGCCGGCAGGTCTGGCTACACCTTC. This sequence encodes CASSLAGRSGYTF.

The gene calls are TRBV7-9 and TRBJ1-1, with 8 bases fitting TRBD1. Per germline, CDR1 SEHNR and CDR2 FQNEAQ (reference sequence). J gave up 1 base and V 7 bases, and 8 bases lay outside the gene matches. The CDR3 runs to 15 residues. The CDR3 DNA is TGTGCCAGCAAACCCCGAGGGACAGGGAACACTGAAGCTTTCTTT. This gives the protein CASKPRGTGNTEAFF.

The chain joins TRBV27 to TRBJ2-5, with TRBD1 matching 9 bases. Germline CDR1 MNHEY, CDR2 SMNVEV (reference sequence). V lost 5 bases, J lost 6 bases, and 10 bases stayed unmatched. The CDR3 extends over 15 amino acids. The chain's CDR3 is CASSPEQGARKTQYF. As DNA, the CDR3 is TGTGCCAGCAGTCCGGAACAGGGGGCGCGGAAGACCCAGTACTTC.

The CDR3 is CAISEPDEGAGQPQHF. In nucleotides, the CDR3 is TGTGCCATCAGTGAGCCGGACGAGGGGGCTGGTCAGCCCCAGCATTTT. V gene TRBV10-3 combines with J gene TRBJ1-5; 7 bases match TRBD1. V shed 2 bases and J 6 bases; nucleotides not matched to a gene: 10. CDR1 ENHRY and CDR2 SYGVKD come from the germline V gene. The CDR3 loop spans 16 amino acids.

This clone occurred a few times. The CDR3 nucleotides read TGTGCCAGTAGTATAGGGGCCGGTCGTCGGGGCTACACCTTC. Translation gives CASSIGAGRRGYTF. V usage is TRBV19 and J usage is TRBJ1-2; D is unresolved. The V end was cut by 1 base, the J end by 8 bases, with 14 bases between. CDR3 size: 14 residues. The germline V gene has CDR1 LNHDA and CDR2 SQIVND (reference sequence).

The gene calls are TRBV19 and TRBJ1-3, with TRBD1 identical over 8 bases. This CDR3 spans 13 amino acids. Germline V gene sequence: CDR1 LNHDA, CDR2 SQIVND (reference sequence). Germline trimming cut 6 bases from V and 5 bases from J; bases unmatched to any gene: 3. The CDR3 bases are TGTGCCAGTAGGGGGGACAGGAGAAACACCATATATTTT. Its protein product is CASRGDRRNTIYF.

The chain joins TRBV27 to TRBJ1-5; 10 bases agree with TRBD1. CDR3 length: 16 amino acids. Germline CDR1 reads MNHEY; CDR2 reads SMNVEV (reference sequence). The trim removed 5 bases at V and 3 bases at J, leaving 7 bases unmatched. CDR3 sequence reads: CASSTIGTGANQPQHF. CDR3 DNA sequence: TGTGCCAGCAGTACCATCGGGACAGGGGCCAATCAGCCCCAGCATTTT.

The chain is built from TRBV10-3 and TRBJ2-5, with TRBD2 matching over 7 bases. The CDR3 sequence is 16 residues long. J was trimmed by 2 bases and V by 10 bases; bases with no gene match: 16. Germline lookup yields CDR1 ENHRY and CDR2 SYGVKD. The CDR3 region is CATGASSVGGQETQYF. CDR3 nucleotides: TGTGCCACCGGGGCCTCTAGCGTCGGGGGGCAAGAGACCCAGTACTTC.

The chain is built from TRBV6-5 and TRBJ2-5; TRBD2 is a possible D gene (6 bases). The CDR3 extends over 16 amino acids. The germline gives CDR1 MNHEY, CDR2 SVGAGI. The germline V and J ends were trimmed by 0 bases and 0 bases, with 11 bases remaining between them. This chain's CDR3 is CASSYSHGGYQETQYF. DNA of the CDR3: TGTGCCAGCAGTTACTCTCATGGGGGGTACCAAGAGACCCAGTACTTC.